This T cell receptor (beta chain) is from a study of T-cell reconstitution after alpha-beta-depleted transplantation in children. As it was prepared, the TCRbeta library received unique molecular identifiers. One entry per CDR3 protein, called by TCRdb with MiXCR from the PCR reads. The sample gives 420,000 or so distinct CDR3 sequences, under 13% of which show up once; nearly 5.5% is in the top ten. CDR1 is SGHTA, CDR2 FQGTGA, per germline. Trimming left V 2 bases short and J 3 bases short, with 11 bases between. The CDR3 runs to 14 residues. There are a few counts of this clonotype. The sequences come from PBMCs from the stem cell graft donor, collected from the stem cell graft. This sequence originates from a human donor who donated a stem cell graft to a child with acute myeloid leukemia. This sequence joins TRBV7-3 and TRBJ2-7; D is unresolved. In DNA, the CDR3 is TGTGCCAGCAGCTTAGGAACCTGGGGCTACGAGCAGTACGTC. This encodes CASSLGTWGYEQYV.